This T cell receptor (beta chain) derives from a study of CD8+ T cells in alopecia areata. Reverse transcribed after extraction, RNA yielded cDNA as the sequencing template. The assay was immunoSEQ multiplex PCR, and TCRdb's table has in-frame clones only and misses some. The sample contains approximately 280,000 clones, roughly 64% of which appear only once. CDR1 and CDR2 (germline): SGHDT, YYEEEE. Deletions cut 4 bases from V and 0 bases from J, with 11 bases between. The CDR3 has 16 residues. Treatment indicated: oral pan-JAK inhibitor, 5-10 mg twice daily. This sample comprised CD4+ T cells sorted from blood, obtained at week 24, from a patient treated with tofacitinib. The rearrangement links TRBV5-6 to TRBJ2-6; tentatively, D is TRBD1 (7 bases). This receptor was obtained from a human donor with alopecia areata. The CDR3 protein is CASSQGGPSGANVLTF. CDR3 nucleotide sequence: TGTGCCAGCAGCCAGGGGGGACCCTCTGGGGCCAACGTCCTGACTTTC.